The next 29 T cell receptor beta chains were all read from a single sample in a study of blood T cell repertoires in COVID-19. Here immunoSEQ multiplex PCR was the method, and the copy in TCRdb shows in-frame clones only, minus some. The profile covers some 110,000 clones, with approximately 80% appearing a single time and 2% to 3% taken by the ten largest. Sequenced material: peripheral blood. Receptors were obtained from a man over 45 with acute or convalescent COVID-19.

The chain joins TRBV3-1 (or the pseudogene TRBV3-2) to TRBJ1-2; D ambiguous. CDR3 length: 14 amino acids. V was shortened by 0 bases and J by 1 base, with 6 bases between the two germline ends. Germline CDR1 and CDR2: LGHDT and YNNKEL (reference sequence). The CDR3 sequence is CASSQEADNYGYTF. In DNA form, the CDR3 reads TGTGCCAGCAGCCAAGAGGCAGATAACTATGGCTACACCTTC.

The chain joins TRBV12-3 or TRBV12-4 to TRBJ2-4; 7 bases line up with TRBD2. J was trimmed by 15 bases and V by 6 bases; bases with no gene match: 11. This CDR3 comprises 12 residues. CDR3 region: CASSLYGGVWYF. Here the CDR3 DNA reads TGTGCCAGCAGCCTCTATGGGGGGGTGTGGTACTTC.

The V and J genes are TRBV7-9 and TRBJ2-3, with TRBD2 matching 10 bases. Trimming at V came to 2 bases and at J to 2 bases, leaving 4 bases not matched to a gene. The CDR3 covers 16 residues. CDR1 SEHNR and CDR2 FQNEAQ come from the germline V gene (reference sequence). DNA of the CDR3: TGTGCCAGCAGCTTACTAGCGGGGGATAACACAGATACGCAGTATTTT. This codes for CASSLLAGDNTDTQYF.

J is TRBJ1-1 and V is TRBV18; tentatively, D is TRBD1 (5 bases). Germline CDR1 is KGHSH and CDR2 is LQKENI. V lost 5 bases to trimming and J lost 0 bases, with 7 bases between them. The CDR3 totals 13 residues. DNA of the CDR3: TGTGCCAGCTCATCAGGGATGAACACTGAAGCTTTCTTT. Amino acids: CASSSGMNTEAFF.

The rearrangement uses TRBV3-1 (or the pseudogene TRBV3-2) and TRBJ1-3; 7 bases agree with TRBD1. V dropped 1 base and J dropped 4; count of bases not matched to a gene: 7. Germline-derived CDR1 and CDR2 are LGHDT and YNNKEL (reference sequence). The CDR3 loop spans 16 amino acids. DNA for the CDR3: TGTGCCAGCAGCCAAGTATCCAGGGGGGTGGGAAACACCATATATTTT. Its translation is CASSQVSRGVGNTIYF.

The chain combines TRBV3-1 (or the pseudogene TRBV3-2) with TRBJ1-4; possible D gene TRBD1, 6 bases. V was trimmed by 3 bases and J by 3 bases, leaving 8 bases between them. Germline CDR1 LGHDT, CDR2 YNNKEL (reference sequence). This CDR3 comprises 14 residues. The CDR3 is CASSHRQANEKLFF. The CDR3 DNA reads TGTGCCAGCAGCCACCGACAGGCTAATGAAAAACTGTTTTTT.

This rearrangement joins TRBV28 to TRBJ2-2; D not certain. Trimming took off 6 bases at V and 7 bases at J, with 6 bases between the two ends. Germline CDR1 and CDR2: MDHEN and SYDVKM. CDR3 size: 11 residues. CDR3 sequence (DNA): TGTGCCAGCAGACTCTACGGGGAGCTGTTTTTT. Amino acids: CASRLYGELFF.

V is TRBV28 and J is TRBJ1-2, with D possibly TRBD1 on 5 matching bases. The V end lost 8 bases, the J end lost 2 bases, and 9 bases lay between the germline ends. Looked up from germline, CDR1 is MDHEN and CDR2 is SYDVKM. The CDR3 length is 12 residues. Here the CDR3 DNA reads TGTGCCAGCCAAGGGGCGAACTATGGCTACACCTTC. This codes for CASQGANYGYTF.

This clone was detected only a few times. The V and J genes are TRBV2 and TRBJ1-1, with a weak D call TRBD1 (5 bases). CDR1 SNHLY and CDR2 FYNNEI come from the germline V gene. V lost 4 bases and J 2 bases, leaving 8 bases between the germline ends. This CDR3 spans 13 amino acids. The CDR3 loop reads CASSVDSNTEAFF. The CDR3 DNA reads as TGTGCCAGCAGTGTTGACAGCAACACTGAAGCTTTCTTT.

This clone occurred a few times. The chain combines TRBV27 with TRBJ2-7; 9 bases line up with TRBD1. Trimming cost V 6 bases and J 2 bases; bases outside gene matches: 5. In germline, CDR1 is MNHEY, CDR2 SMNVEV (reference sequence). The CDR3 sequence is 14 residues long. This CDR3 reads CASRPGTGPYEQYF. DNA of the CDR3: TGTGCCAGCAGGCCCGGGACAGGGCCCTACGAGCAGTACTTC.

With regard to this clone: Additional DNA sequences in this sample encode the identical CDR3. The V and J genes are TRBV5-1 and TRBJ2-5, with 7 nucleotides matching TRBD1. Germline values: CDR1 SGHRS, CDR2 YFSETQ. This CDR3 spans 14 amino acids. After removal of 3 bases from V and 1 base from J, the junction contained 3 bases not matched to a gene. In nucleotides, the CDR3 is TGCGCCAGCAGCTACGGACAGGCCCAAGAGACCCAGTACTTC. Protein: CASSYGQAQETQYF.

The V and J genes are TRBV5-1 and TRBJ1-3, with 7 bases that match TRBD1. The germline CDR1 and CDR2 sequences are SGHRS and YFSETQ. V lost 4 bases to trimming and J lost 2 bases; unmatched junction nucleotides: 3. The CDR3 sequence is 14 residues long. CDR3 region: CASSIQGTGNTIYF. Here the CDR3 DNA reads TGCGCCAGCAGCATACAGGGGACTGGAAACACCATATATTTT.

This clone was seen only a few times. The V gene is TRBV7-9, the J gene TRBJ1-2, with a weak D call TRBD1 (5 bases). The V end was cut by 6 bases, the J end by 3 bases, with 23 bases between. The CDR3 totals 17 residues. From germline, CDR1 is SEHNR and CDR2 FQNEAQ (reference sequence). The CDR3 loop is CASRSDDSGEPDYGYTF. The CDR3 DNA is TGTGCCAGCAGGTCGGACGACTCGGGGGAGCCAGACTATGGCTACACCTTC.

This clone was seen only a few times. The chain is built from TRBV18 and TRBJ1-2, with 8 bases lining up with TRBD1. V shed 3 bases, J shed 7 bases, and the junction held 1 base outside the gene matches. Germline V gives CDR1 KGHSH, CDR2 LQKENI. This CDR3 is built from 12 residues. CDR3 protein: CASSPDRVGYTF. The CDR3, as DNA: TGTGCCAGCTCACCGGACAGGGTTGGCTACACCTTC.

The chain recombines TRBV28 with TRBJ2-7; perhaps TRBD1 as D (6 bases). There are 13 residues in the CDR3. Per the germline V gene, CDR1 is MDHEN and CDR2 is SYDVKM. V was shortened by 10 bases and J by 2 bases, with 15 bases between the two germline ends. For the CDR3, the DNA is TGTGCCACCACCAGGGGTAGGGCCTACGAGCAGTACTTC. This gives the protein CATTRGRAYEQYF.

V gene TRBV5-1 combines with J gene TRBJ2-6; D might be TRBD2 (5 bases). V was clipped by 9 bases and J by 4 bases, with 14 bases between them. This CDR3 spans 14 amino acids. CDR1 SGHRS and CDR2 YFSETQ come from the germline V gene. The CDR3 loop is CATQRGDGANVLTF. CDR3 DNA: TGCGCCACCCAACGGGGAGACGGGGCCAACGTCCTGACTTTC.

The V and J genes are TRBV5-1 and TRBJ1-1, with 9 nucleotides matching TRBD1. After removal of 3 bases from V and 0 bases from J, the junction contained 6 bases not matched to a gene. Per germline, CDR1 SGHRS and CDR2 YFSETQ. This CDR3 is 16 amino acids long. CDR3 sequence: CASSSGQGRMNTEAFF. The DNA of the CDR3 is TGCGCCAGCAGCTCCGGACAGGGGCGCATGAACACTGAAGCTTTCTTT.

The chain links TRBV30 to TRBJ1-2; 10 nucleotides agree with TRBD1. After removal of 2 bases from V and 7 bases from J, the junction contained 7 bases not matched to a gene. The germline CDR1 and CDR2 sequences are GTSNPN and SVGIG (reference sequence). The CDR3 extends over 14 amino acids. CDR3 region: CAWSSGTGDPGYTF. CDR3 nucleotides: TGTGCCTGGAGTTCCGGGACAGGGGATCCTGGCTACACCTTC.

This chain uses TRBV7-8 with TRBJ1-5; 7 bases align to TRBD1. Trimming cost V 5 bases and J 0 bases; bases outside gene matches: 7. CDR1 is SGHVS, CDR2 FQNEAQ, per germline. The length of the CDR3 is 16 residues. The CDR3 nucleotides read TGTGCCAGCAGCCCCTTAGGACAGGATAGCAATCAGCCCCAGCATTTT. Amino acids: CASSPLGQDSNQPQHF.

The gene calls are TRBV15 and TRBJ2-3, with D perhaps TRBD2 (5 bases). With 3 bases removed from V and 4 bases from J, the gap between germline ends came to 14 bases. The CDR3 spans 15 residues. Germline V gives CDR1 LNHNV, CDR2 YYDKDF (reference sequence). The CDR3 bases are TGTGCCACCAGCAGTCATGTACTAGGGTCAGATACGCAGTATTTT. Amino acid sequence: CATSSHVLGSDTQYF.

This rearrangement joins TRBV9 to TRBJ1-2, with 7 nucleotides matching TRBD1. Germline CDR1 SGDLS, CDR2 YYNGEE. Trimming took 1 base from V and 7 from J; bases not matched to a gene: 4. This CDR3 has 13 residues. The CDR3 loop is CASSVRQGRGYTF. CDR3 sequence (DNA): TGTGCCAGCAGCGTACGACAGGGTCGTGGCTACACCTTC.

The chain couples TRBV4-1 to TRBJ1-6, with D hard to call. CDR3 size: 15 residues. Germline CDR1 reads MGHRA; CDR2 reads YSYEKL. The germline V and J ends were trimmed by 0 bases and 7 bases, with 10 bases remaining between them. For the CDR3, the DNA is TGCGCCAGCAGCCAAGAGAGGGTCAGCAATTCACCCCTCCACTTT. This gives the protein CASSQERVSNSPLHF.

The chain combines TRBV5-1 with TRBJ1-6; D perhaps matches TRBD1 (5 bases). Germline CDR1 reads SGHRS; CDR2 reads YFSETQ. Trimming removed 5 bases from V and 7 bases from J, with 19 bases in between. This CDR3 has 16 residues. The CDR3 coding sequence is TGCGCCAGCAGTAGAAGGCTGGAACAGGAGAATTCACCCCTCCACTTT. Translating it yields CASSRRLEQENSPLHF.

V usage is TRBV5-1 and J usage is TRBJ1-5; D may be TRBD1 (5 bases). Per germline, CDR1 SGHRS and CDR2 YFSETQ. The CDR3 covers 13 residues. Trimming took 3 bases from V and 7 from J, leaving 11 bases between them. The CDR3 here is CASSYNQGQPQHF. The DNA of the CDR3 is TGCGCCAGCAGCTATAATCAGGGACAGCCCCAGCATTTT.

The V call is TRBV3-1 (or the pseudogene TRBV3-2), the J call TRBJ1-2, with D possibly TRBD1 on 6 matching bases. The V end lost 2 bases, the J end lost 8 bases, and 12 bases lay between the germline ends. CDR3 length: 13 residues. The V gene's germline CDR1 is LGHDT and CDR2 YNNKEL (reference sequence). In nucleotides, the CDR3 is TGTGCCAGCAGCCAACGGGGGGCGCGGGGCTACACCTTC. Translated, it gives CASSQRGARGYTF.

This chain links TRBV10-1 with TRBJ2-1; no clear D gene. V shed 2 bases and J shed 9 bases, with 14 bases lying between them. Germline V gives CDR1 WNHNN, CDR2 SYGVQD (reference sequence). The CDR3 contains 14 residues. For the CDR3, the DNA is TGCGCCAGCAGTGAGGGGCAGGCCACTGGTGAGCAGTTCTTC. It codes for CASSEGQATGEQFF.

The chain joins TRBV5-5 to TRBJ2-5, with 12 bases fitting TRBD1. Trimming at V came to 3 bases and at J to 5 bases, leaving 5 bases not matched to a gene. The germline V gene has CDR1 SGHKS and CDR2 YYEKEE (reference sequence). The CDR3 totals 15 residues. The CDR3 protein is CASSWDRGLGETQYF. As DNA, the CDR3 is TGTGCCAGCAGCTGGGACAGGGGGCTGGGTGAGACCCAGTACTTC.

V gene TRBV2 combines with J gene TRBJ1-6; TRBD1 aligns across 7 bases. Looked up from germline, CDR1 is SNHLY and CDR2 is FYNNEI. The CDR3 covers 16 residues. Trimming took 4 bases from V and 10 from J; bases not matched to a gene: 13. The CDR3 DNA follows: TGTGCCAGCAGTGCGACCCGGACAGGCGGGTTCTCACCCCTCCACTTT. It encodes CASSATRTGGFSPLHF.

The chain recombines TRBV19 with TRBJ1-5; D is undetermined. Trimming left V 6 bases short and J 0 bases short, with 9 bases between. From germline, CDR1 is LNHDA and CDR2 SQIVND (reference sequence). The CDR3 length is 14 residues. The CDR3 DNA is TGTGCCAGTAGAAACAGAGATAGCAATCAGCCCCAGCATTTT. Its translation is CASRNRDSNQPQHF.